This T cell receptor (beta chain) appears in the sequencing data of a study of cytomegalovirus exposure and HLA in healthy donors. Amplification used 60 Vbeta primers and 13 Jbeta primers. TCRdb keeps only in-frame clones here, not all; method: immunoSEQ multiplex PCR. This sample has some 130,000 clones; roughly 78% occur once, and the top ten carry just over 2.5%. Regarding the study as a whole: Later analysis associated a missense DCLRE1C variant with TCR beta V- and J-gene trimming. Associated with cytomegalovirus, according to the listing, were around 160 TCR beta chains.

In regard to this clone: Its antigen remains unknown.

This CDR3 is 17 amino acids long. The V and J ends lost 5 bases and 1 base respectively, with 19 bases between them. Germline CDR1 reads SGHNT; CDR2 reads YENEEA. The origin of this receptor is a young man in good health and CMV-seronegative. Sample: PBMCs. The V gene is TRBV11-3, the J gene TRBJ2-3; a weak D match, TRBD1 (5 bases). CDR3 nucleotide sequence: TGTGCCAGCAGCCCCCGGTTATCCAGGGTACGCACAGATACGCAGTATTTT. Residues: CASSPRLSRVRTDTQYF.